This T cell receptor (beta chain) was obtained from a study of blood T cell repertoires in COVID-19. Study in general: Sample material is recorded as cDNA or gDNA derived from T cells, B-cell-depleted T cells, or PBMCs.

The assay was immunoSEQ multiplex PCR, and TCRdb's table has in-frame clones only and misses some. The repertoire holds 200,000 or so clones, with 89% as singletons. Assignments of participants to cohorts depended upon their own reported clinical history. The CDR3 runs 13 residues. In germline, CDR1 is SGHTA, CDR2 FQGTGA. Trimming cost V 0 bases and J 6 bases, with 8 bases left between them. The TCR sequence derives from a woman in her thirties or forties with acute COVID-19. The sequencing input was PBMCs or T cells enriched from blood (not recorded which). The V and J genes are TRBV7-3 and TRBJ1-2; D is perhaps TRBD1 (6 bases). The CDR3 spells CASSLTGGDGYTF. Written as DNA, the CDR3 is TGTGCCAGCAGCTTAACAGGGGGAGATGGCTACACCTTC.